Each of the 6 T cell receptor beta chains below was sequenced from the same sample in a study of early T cells in non-severe SARS-CoV-2 infection. TCRdb itself ran the 5' RACE reads through MiXCR, one entry per CDR3 protein. Of 30,000 to 45,000 distinct CDR3 sequences listed, 5.3% are singletons. Sequenced sample: whole blood. The receptors were gathered from an adult who was a healthcare worker with PCR-confirmed SARS-CoV-2 infection or an uninfected control (not recorded which).

This clonotype was counted ten times or more. The V gene is TRBV20-1, the J gene TRBJ2-2; D remains unclear. The CDR3 has 13 amino acids. Trimming removed 3 bases at V and 5 bases at J, with 10 bases between. Germline assignment: CDR1 DFQATT and CDR2 SNEGSKA (reference sequence). The CDR3 sequence is CSARFAATGELFF. The DNA for the CDR3 is TGCAGTGCTAGGTTCGCCGCAACCGGGGAGCTGTTTTTT.

The chain couples TRBV7-8 to TRBJ2-2; possible D gene TRBD1, 6 bases. V gave up 9 bases and J gave up 4 bases, with 15 bases separating them. The CDR3 loop spans 14 amino acids. Looked up from germline, CDR1 is SGHVS and CDR2 is FQNEAQ. As DNA, the CDR3 is TGTGCCAGTTGCAGGGGATCCTGCACCGGGGAGCTGTTTTTT. Its translation is CASCRGSCTGELFF. The full variable domain, rest sourced from reference TRBV7-8 and TRBJ2-2, is GAGVSQSPRYKVAKRGQDVALRCDPISGHVSLFWYQQALGQGPEFLTYFQNEAQLDKSGLPSDRFFAERPEGSVSTLKIQRTQQEDSAVYLCASCRGSCTGELFFGEGSRLTVL.

This clonotype was recorded many times. The genes are TRBV28 and TRBJ2-7, with a possible D match to TRBD2 (6 bases). This CDR3 spans 22 amino acids. Trimming cost V 4 bases and J 3 bases, with 37 bases left between them. Germline values: CDR1 MDHEN, CDR2 SYDVKM. The CDR3: CASSSSQPWRDPRASLYYEQYF. CDR3 coding DNA: TGTGCCAGCAGTTCTTCCCAGCCCTGGCGGGACCCTCGAGCATCCTTATACTACGAGCAGTACTTC.

This chain uses TRBV7-6 with TRBJ2-3; D is possibly TRBD2 (5 bases). The CDR3 has 18 residues. From germline, CDR1 is SGHVS and CDR2 FNYEAQ. Deletions cut 7 bases from V and 2 bases from J, with 25 bases between. The CDR3 sequence: CASTVGEGAGLITDTQYF. The CDR3 bases are TGTGCCAGCACAGTCGGTGAGGGAGCTGGTTTGATCACAGATACGCAGTATTTT.

Points on this clonotype: A read error may be the cause here, since a much bigger clone is one base away. CDR3 in DNA: TGCAGTGCTAGATCGGGCAGGGGAGACATTCAGTACTTC. As protein: CSARSGRGDIQYF. J is TRBJ2-4 and V is TRBV20-1; D is perhaps TRBD1 (6 bases). The V gene lost 2 bases and the J gene lost 8 bases, with 13 bases spanning the gap. The CDR3 extends over 13 amino acids. Germline V gene sequence: CDR1 DFQATT, CDR2 SNEGSKA (reference sequence).

This clonotype was seen repeatedly, ten times or more. The genes are TRBV10-3 and TRBJ2-3, with TRBD2 matching over 10 bases. Trimming took 6 bases from V and 6 from J; bases not matched to a gene: 6. This CDR3 spans 14 amino acids. Germline CDR1 ENHRY, CDR2 SYGVKD. The CDR3 nucleotides read TGTGCCATCAGCCTAGGACTAGCGGTGGATACGCAGTATTTT. Amino acid sequence: CAISLGLAVDTQYF.